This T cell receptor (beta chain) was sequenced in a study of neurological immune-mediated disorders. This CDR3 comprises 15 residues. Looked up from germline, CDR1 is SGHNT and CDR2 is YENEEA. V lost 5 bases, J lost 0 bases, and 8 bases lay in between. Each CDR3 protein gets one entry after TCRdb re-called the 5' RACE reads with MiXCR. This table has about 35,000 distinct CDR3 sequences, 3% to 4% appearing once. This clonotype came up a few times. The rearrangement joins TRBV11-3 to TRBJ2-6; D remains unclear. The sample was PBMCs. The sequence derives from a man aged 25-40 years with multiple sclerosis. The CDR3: CASSRDLSGANVLTF. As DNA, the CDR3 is TGTGCCAGCAGCCGAGACCTCTCTGGGGCCAACGTCCTGACTTTC.